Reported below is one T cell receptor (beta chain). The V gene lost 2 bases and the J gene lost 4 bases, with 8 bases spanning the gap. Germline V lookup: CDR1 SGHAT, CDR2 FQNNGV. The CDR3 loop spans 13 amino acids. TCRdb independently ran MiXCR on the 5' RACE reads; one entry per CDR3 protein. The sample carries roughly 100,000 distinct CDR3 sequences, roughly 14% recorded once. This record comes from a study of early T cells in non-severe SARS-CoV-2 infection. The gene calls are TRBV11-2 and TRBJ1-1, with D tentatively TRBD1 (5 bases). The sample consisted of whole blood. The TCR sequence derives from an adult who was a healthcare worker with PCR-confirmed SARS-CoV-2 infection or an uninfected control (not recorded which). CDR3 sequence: CASSLPGGTEAFF. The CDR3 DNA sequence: TGTGCCAGCAGCTTACCGGGGGGCACTGAAGCTTTCTTT.